This TCR beta chain was sequenced for a study of radiotherapy plus CTLA-4 blockade in lung cancer. Turning to the study itself: Objective responses were observed in approximately 20% of patients, and disease control was achieved by roughly 29%. Whole-study findings and limits: Among reported predictors of response, early blood T cell clone dynamics with interferon-beta performed best. Expansion in blood of tumor-derived TCR clones was seen after radiotherapy plus ipilimumab.

V lost 0 bases and J lost 6; bases outside the gene matches: 7. The germline CDR1 and CDR2 sequences are SGHNT and YYREEE (reference sequence). The CDR3 spans 15 residues. CTLA-4 blockade with ipilimumab, together with focal radiation, was given to patients with chemo-refractory metastatic non-small-cell lung cancer. TCRdb's table, derived via immunoSEQ multiplex PCR, lists solely in-frame clones and lacks some. This sample has around 45,000 clones, with about 72% found just once. A word on this clone: Its antigen is unidentified.

The origin of this receptor is a human donor with non-small cell lung cancer who had stable disease on radiotherapy plus ipilimumab. Sequenced material: peripheral blood, taken from a patient treated with radiotherapy plus ipilimumab. V is TRBV5-4 and J is TRBJ1-2; the match to TRBD1 covers 8 bases. The CDR3 is CASSLGQGAKNGYTF. The CDR3 DNA follows: TGTGCCAGCAGCTTGGGGCAGGGGGCGAAGAATGGCTACACCTTC.